The present TCR beta chain was sequenced within a study of immune cell composition in non-small cell lung cancer. General study points: 75% of squamous and under 35% of adenocarcinoma cases had tumour-associated clones >0.5%. Adenocarcinomas with higher top tumour-associated clone frequency had more reactive TILs. Tumour-reactive clones were not shown to match dominant in vivo tumour clones.

Germline assignment: CDR1 SGHTA and CDR2 FQGTGA. V gave up 1 base and J gave up 10 bases, with 11 bases separating them. The CDR3 runs 14 residues. This clone was seen only once. Its antigen is unknown. TCRdb's table, derived via immunoSEQ multiplex PCR, lists solely in-frame clones and lacks some. The sample includes around 5,000 clones, approximately 85% seen only once; the top ten take roughly 9.9%. The TCR comes from a human donor with non-small cell lung cancer. The source material was lung tumor tissue. V and J are TRBV7-3 and TRBJ1-6; possible D gene TRBD1, 5 bases. In nucleotides, the CDR3 is TGTGCCAGCAGCTTAAAGGGGTCCGGCTCACCCCTCCACTTT. Residues: CASSLKGSGSPLHF.